This T cell receptor beta chain stems from a study of cytomegalovirus exposure and HLA in healthy donors. With 60 Vbeta and 13 Jbeta primers, the PCR was carried out. TCRdb's copy holds only in-frame clones and misses some; the assay was immunoSEQ multiplex PCR. The profile covers approximately 210,000 clones, with 70% to 80% appearing a single time and 1.6% taken by the ten largest. Whole-study findings and limits: Apparent HLA restriction characterized most CMV-associated TCR beta chains in a later analysis. Data from an earlier analysis indicated that most TCR beta V segments were productive either about 87% or about 30% of the time. Most TCR sequences showed up rarely, but some public TCRs showed up in many donors.

CDR1 is SNHLY and CDR2 is FYNNEI in the germline V gene. The length of the CDR3 is 15 residues. Losses at the gene ends were 3 bases for V and 9 bases for J; bases not matched to a gene: 12. Details on this clone: Its antigen is unknown.

The chain recombines TRBV2 with TRBJ1-2; 8 positions agree with TRBD1. The sequence derives from a woman in her forties or fifties in good health and CMV-seronegative. Sample: PBMCs. CDR3 sequence (DNA): TGTGCCAGCAGTGACCAAAGACAGGGGAGGAGCAGCTACACCTTC. Translated, it gives CASSDQRQGRSSYTF.